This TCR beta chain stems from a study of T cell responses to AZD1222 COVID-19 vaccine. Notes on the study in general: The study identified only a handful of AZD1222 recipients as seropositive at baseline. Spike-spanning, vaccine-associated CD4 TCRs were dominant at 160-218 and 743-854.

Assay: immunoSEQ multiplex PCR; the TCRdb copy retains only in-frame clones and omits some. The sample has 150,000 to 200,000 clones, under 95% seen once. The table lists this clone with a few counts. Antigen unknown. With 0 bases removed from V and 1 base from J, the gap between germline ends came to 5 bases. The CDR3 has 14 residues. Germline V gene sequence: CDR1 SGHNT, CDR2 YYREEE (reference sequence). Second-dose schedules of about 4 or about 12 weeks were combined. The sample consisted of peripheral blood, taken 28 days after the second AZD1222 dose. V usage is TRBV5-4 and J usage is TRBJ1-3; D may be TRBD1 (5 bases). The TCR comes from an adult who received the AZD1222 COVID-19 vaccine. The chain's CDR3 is CASSLGGSGNTIYF. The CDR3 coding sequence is TGTGCCAGCAGCTTGGGGGGGTCTGGAAACACCATATATTTT.